This TCR beta chain was sequenced for a study of T-cell reconstitution after alpha-beta-depleted transplantation in children (dated by TCRdb to 2016 to 2018). A note on the overall study: Using TCR repertoire profiling, the study quantitatively followed how T-cell immune reconstitution unfolded in children after TCRalphabeta/CD19-depleted allogeneic hematopoietic cell transplantation. Beyond this particular receptor, the publication reports: The frequencies of hyperexpanded clones fell over the following months, and after one year, T-cell counts and TCRbeta diversity were mostly attributed to newly produced T cells. About two months after transplant, the apparently early recovery of alphabetaT-cell counts reportedly depended on just several hundred clones that had expanded rapidly and came from non-depleted graft cells. In some patients, high TCRbeta diversity at day 60 was attributed to recipient T cells and intrathymic progenitors that had survived conditioning.

As to this clonotype: Its cognate antigen has yet to be identified. No much larger clone exists at a distance of one base, and base qualities are not known.

From cysteine to phenylalanine, the CDR3 is 17 amino acids long. CDR3 DNA only is kept here, 51 bases in frame from base 1. Relative to germline, V is 1 base shorter and J is 0 bases shorter, with 13 bases between their ends. This specimen's treatment or condition label, interpreted: allogeneic hematopoietic cell transplantation with graft depleted of TCRalphabeta T cells and CD19 B cells. Transplant recipients were children who received TCRalphabeta/CD19-depleted allogeneic hematopoietic cell grafts. Library generation was performed with PCR. Sequencer: Illumina HiSeq 2500. TCR library preparation used molecular barcoding, with unique molecular identifiers applied to normalize quantification of the TCRbeta repertoire. The public reads were quality trimmed at Q25 with fastp and then assembled into clones with MiXCR by TCRdb, keeping productive beta chains. CDR3 protein duplicates are merged, each entry listing the most common genes and DNA. The sample table records 540,000 or so distinct CDR3 sequences; 23% of these occur just once. The ten most abundant clones make up roughly 14% of the sample.

Sample: PBMCs, mostly from graft donor cells, taken 360 days after TCRalphabeta/CD19-depleted stem cell transplant. The rearranged segments are TRBV12-3 or TRBV12-4 and TRBJ2-4; TRBD1 could be the D gene, as 5 bases match. The TCR was taken from a boy younger than two who had a stem cell transplant for acute myeloid leukemia, so the T cells may come from the graft donor. The nucleotide sequence is TGTGCCAGCAGTTTAGGATTTAGGGGAATAGCCAAAAACATTCAGTACTTC. Its coded protein is CASSLGFRGIAKNIQYF.